This TCR beta chain was profiled in a study of blood T cell repertoires in COVID-19. At the level of the study: The origin of the acute and convalescent COVID-19 samples was the United States, Italy and Spain. Nucleic acid was either cDNA or gDNA, and it came from T cells, B-cell-depleted T cells, or PBMCs.

In germline, CDR1 is SGHNT, CDR2 YENEEA. The V end was cut by 2 bases, the J end by 2 bases, with 10 bases between. The CDR3 is 14 residues long. As originally analysed: Amplified reference gene primers provided the basis for estimating nucleated cell counts. TCRdb's table, derived via immunoSEQ multiplex PCR, lists solely in-frame clones and lacks some. That table supplies the V and J calls and clone size; D and trimming were determined from the DNA. The repertoire includes 110,000 or so clones, 85% to 90% of them detected once, and approximately 4.3% sits in the top ten. The source of this sequence is a woman aged 50 to 65 with acute or convalescent COVID-19. What was sequenced was peripheral blood. The rearrangement uses TRBV11-3 and TRBJ2-7, with D maybe TRBD2 (6 bases). As DNA, the CDR3 is TGTGCCAGCAGCTTACAGGAGGGTACCTACGAGCAGTACTTC. Translated, it gives CASSLQEGTYEQYF.